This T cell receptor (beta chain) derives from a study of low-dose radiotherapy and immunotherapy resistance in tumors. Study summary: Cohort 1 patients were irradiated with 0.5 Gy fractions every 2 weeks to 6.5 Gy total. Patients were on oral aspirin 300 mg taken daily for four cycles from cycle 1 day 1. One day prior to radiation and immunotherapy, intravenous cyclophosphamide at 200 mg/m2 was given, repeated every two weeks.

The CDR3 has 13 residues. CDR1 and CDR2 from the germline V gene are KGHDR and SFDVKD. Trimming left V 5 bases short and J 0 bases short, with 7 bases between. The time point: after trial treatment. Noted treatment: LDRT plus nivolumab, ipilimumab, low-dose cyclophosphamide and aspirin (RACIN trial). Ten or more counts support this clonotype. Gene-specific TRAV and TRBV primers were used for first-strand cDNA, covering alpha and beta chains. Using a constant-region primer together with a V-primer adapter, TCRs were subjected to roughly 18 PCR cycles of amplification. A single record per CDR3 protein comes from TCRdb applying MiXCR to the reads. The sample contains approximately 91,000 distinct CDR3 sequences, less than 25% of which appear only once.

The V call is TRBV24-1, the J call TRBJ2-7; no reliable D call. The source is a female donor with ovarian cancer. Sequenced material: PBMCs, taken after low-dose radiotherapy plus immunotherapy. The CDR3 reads CATSGRSSYEQYF. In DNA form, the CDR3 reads TGTGCCACCAGTGGCAGAAGCTCCTACGAGCAGTACTTC.